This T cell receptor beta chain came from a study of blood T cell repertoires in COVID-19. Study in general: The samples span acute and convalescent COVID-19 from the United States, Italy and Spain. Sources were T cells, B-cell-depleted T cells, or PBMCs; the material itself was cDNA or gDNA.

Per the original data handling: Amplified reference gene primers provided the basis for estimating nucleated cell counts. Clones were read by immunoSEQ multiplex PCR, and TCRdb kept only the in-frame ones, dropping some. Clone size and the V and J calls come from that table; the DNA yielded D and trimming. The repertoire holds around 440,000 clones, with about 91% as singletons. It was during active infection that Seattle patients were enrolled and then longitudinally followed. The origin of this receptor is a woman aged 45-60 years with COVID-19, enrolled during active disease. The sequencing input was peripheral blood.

CDR3 nucleotides: TGTGCCATCAGTGACGGACTAGTCCACGAGCAGTACTTC. It translates to CAISDGLVHEQYF. The V and J genes are TRBV10-3 and TRBJ2-7, with 7 bases matching TRBD2. Unmatched junction bases numbered 4, after V lost 3 bases and J lost 5 bases. The CDR3 is 13 residues long. Germline V gene sequence: CDR1 ENHRY, CDR2 SYGVKD.